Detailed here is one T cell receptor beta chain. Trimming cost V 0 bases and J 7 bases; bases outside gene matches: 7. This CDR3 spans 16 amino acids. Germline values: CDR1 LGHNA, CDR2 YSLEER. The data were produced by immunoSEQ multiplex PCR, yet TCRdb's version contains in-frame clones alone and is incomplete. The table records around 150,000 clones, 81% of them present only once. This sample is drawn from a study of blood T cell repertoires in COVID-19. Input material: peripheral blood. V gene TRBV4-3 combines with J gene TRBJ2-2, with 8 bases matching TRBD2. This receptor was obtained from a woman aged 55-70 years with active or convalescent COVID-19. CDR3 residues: CASSQDSGGIHGELFF. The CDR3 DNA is TGCGCCAGCAGCCAAGATTCGGGAGGGATTCACGGGGAGCTGTTTTTT.